This entry lists 29 T cell receptor beta chains sequenced from one sample in a study of CD8+ T cells in alopecia areata. Documented treatment: oral pan-JAK inhibitor, 5-10 mg twice daily. Once RNA had been extracted, it was reverse transcribed into cDNA to act as the sequencing template. Assay used: immunoSEQ multiplex PCR; TCRdb lists only in-frame clones, some missing. The sample holds about 210,000 clones, 50% to 70% seen once. The sequencing used CD4+ T cells sorted from blood, collected at week 4, from a patient treated with tofacitinib. These receptors all stem from a human donor with alopecia areata.

The rearrangement uses TRBV29-1 and TRBJ2-1; D may correspond to TRBD1 or TRBD2 (5 bases each). Germline values: CDR1 SQVTM, CDR2 ANQGSEA. The length of the CDR3 is 13 residues. Trimming removed 4 bases at V and 0 bases at J, with 7 bases between. The CDR3 protein is CSVAGSSYNEQFF. CDR3 in DNA: TGCAGCGTTGCAGGGAGCTCCTACAATGAGCAGTTCTTC.

The V and J genes are TRBV29-1 and TRBJ1-1; possible D gene TRBD1, 5 bases. Trimming stripped 7 bases from V and 0 bases from J, with 12 bases between. This CDR3 region has 13 residues. Looked up from germline, CDR1 is SQVTM and CDR2 is ANQGSEA. The CDR3 is CSGSDTMNTEAFF. For the CDR3, the DNA is TGCAGCGGATCGGACACGATGAACACTGAAGCTTTCTTT.

The chain combines TRBV30 with TRBJ2-7; 10 bases map to TRBD1. Germline CDR1 GTSNPN, CDR2 SVGIG (reference sequence). The CDR3 is 13 amino acids. V dropped 5 bases and J dropped 3; count of bases not matched to a gene: 4. CDR3 sequence reads: CAWSGQGDYEQYF. The CDR3 nucleotides read TGTGCCTGGTCAGGACAGGGGGACTACGAGCAGTACTTC.

There are a few counts of this clone. This sequence joins TRBV11-2 and TRBJ2-7; 7 bases align to TRBD1. V was clipped by 5 bases and J by 1 base; unmatched bases: 5. The CDR3 is 14 residues long. Germline values: CDR1 SGHAT, CDR2 FQNNGV. In DNA form, the CDR3 reads TGTGCCAGCAGCCTTTGGACAGGATCCTACGAGCAGTACTTC. It translates to CASSLWTGSYEQYF.

CDR3 DNA: TGTGCCAGCAGCTTAGGGAGAGGCCTCAACACCATATATTTT. It translates to CASSLGRGLNTIYF. The rearrangement links TRBV7-2 to TRBJ1-3; D not resolved. The CDR3 runs to 14 residues. Trimming removed 1 base from V and 7 bases from J, with 11 bases in between. CDR1 is SGHTA and CDR2 is FQGNSA in the germline V gene. The variable domain in full, completed from reference TRBV7-2 and TRBJ1-3, reads GAGVSQSPSNKVTEKGKDVELRCDPISGHTALYWYRQSLGQGLEFLIYFQGNSAPDKSGLPSDRFSAERTGGSVSTLTIQRTQQEDSAVYLCASSLGRGLNTIYFGEGSWLTVV.

The rearrangement joins TRBV28 to TRBJ2-7; a weak D match, TRBD1 (6 bases). CDR1 is MDHEN and CDR2 is SYDVKM in the germline V gene. V lost 3 bases to trimming and J lost 2 bases, with 11 bases between them. This CDR3 is built from 14 residues. In nucleotides, the CDR3 is TGTGCCAGCAGTTTTTTTCAGGGGACCTACGAGCAGTACTTC. It specifies CASSFFQGTYEQYF.

The chain recombines TRBV28 with TRBJ1-1; D call uncertain. Germline CDR1 and CDR2: MDHEN and SYDVKM. This CDR3 is 13 amino acids long. V was cut by 2 bases and J by 0 bases, with 4 bases left in between. The CDR3 region is CASSLVLNTEAFF. CDR3 coding DNA: TGTGCCAGCAGTTTAGTTCTGAACACTGAAGCTTTCTTT.

This chain joins TRBV9 and TRBJ2-2; D unresolved. Trimming shortened V by 0 bases and J by 7 bases, and 10 bases separated the two germline ends. Germline V gene data show CDR1 as SGDLS and CDR2 as YYNGEE. The CDR3 runs 14 residues. The CDR3 protein is CASSVVMGGGELFF. In nucleotides, the CDR3 is TGTGCCAGCAGCGTAGTTATGGGTGGCGGGGAGCTGTTTTTT.

The chain is built from TRBV6-5 and TRBJ1-1; 9 bases align to TRBD1. Germline V lookup: CDR1 MNHEY, CDR2 SVGAGI. Losses at the gene ends were 6 bases for V and 0 bases for J; bases not matched to a gene: 5. The CDR3 totals 15 residues. The CDR3 DNA is TGTGCCAGCAGCCCCGGGACAGGGATGAACACTGAAGCTTTCTTT. As protein: CASSPGTGMNTEAFF.

The chain couples TRBV5-6 to TRBJ1-1; D unclear. The CDR3 runs 11 residues. Germline CDR1 reads SGHDT; CDR2 reads YYEEEE. Trimming took off 3 bases at V and 4 bases at J, with 4 bases between the two ends. CDR3 bases: TGTGCCAGCAGCTGGGGCACTGAAGCTTTCTTT. Translation gives CASSWGTEAFF.

V and J are TRBV11-2 and TRBJ2-1; 11 nucleotides match TRBD1. Germline V gene lookup returns CDR1 SGHAT and CDR2 FQNNGV. The ends lost 5 bases at V and 10 bases at J; junction bases unmatched: 13. The CDR3 runs to 16 residues. CDR3 sequence: CASSRGDRGIAWEQFF. As DNA, the CDR3 is TGTGCCAGCAGCCGAGGGGACAGGGGGATCGCATGGGAGCAGTTCTTC.

The chain links TRBV28 to TRBJ1-1; D is unresolved. V was cut by 5 bases and J by 5 bases, with 21 bases left in between. Germline loops: CDR1 MDHEN, CDR2 SYDVKM. The CDR3 consists of 16 residues. The CDR3 DNA follows: TGTGCCAGCAGTCCCCCAGGCGGAAGGGCAAGGACTGAAGCTTTCTTT. This gives the protein CASSPPGGRARTEAFF.

This clone has just a few counts. The V and J genes are TRBV29-1 and TRBJ2-4; 8 nucleotides match TRBD2. J gave up 0 bases and V 7 bases, and 14 bases lay outside the gene matches. The CDR3 length is 17 residues. Germline V gene data show CDR1 as SQVTM and CDR2 as ANQGSEA. The CDR3 bases are TGCAGCGCCGTCCCTATTAGCGGGGAGCTAGCCAAAAACATTCAGTACTTC. Amino acid sequence: CSAVPISGELAKNIQYF.

This clone has a single count. This rearrangement joins TRBV6-6 to TRBJ2-2; 7 nucleotides match TRBD1. Germline V gene lookup returns CDR1 MNHNY and CDR2 SVGAGI (reference sequence). V lost 6 bases to trimming and J lost 5 bases; unmatched junction nucleotides: 9. The length of the CDR3 is 15 residues. CDR3 in amino acids: CASRLEQGITGELFF. CDR3 coding DNA: TGTGCCAGCAGGCTCGAACAGGGGATAACCGGGGAGCTGTTTTTT.

The chain employs TRBV15 and TRBJ1-1; 7 bases are shared with TRBD1. This CDR3 spans 17 amino acids. The germline V gene has CDR1 LNHNV and CDR2 YYDKDF (reference sequence). The trim removed 0 bases at V and 0 bases at J, leaving 7 bases unmatched. The CDR3 region has the DNA TGTGCCACCAGCAGAGACGGTGACAGGGTGATGAACACTGAAGCTTTCTTT. Its protein product is CATSRDGDRVMNTEAFF.

This clone is a singleton in its sample. V is TRBV5-1 and J is TRBJ2-1; 12 bases line up with TRBD2. CDR3 length equals 16 residues. V was clipped by 2 bases and J by 6 bases; unmatched bases: 6. Germline values: CDR1 SGHRS, CDR2 YFSETQ. This CDR3 reads CASSFPLAGGRNEQFF. CDR3 nucleotides: TGCGCCAGCAGCTTCCCTCTAGCGGGGGGGCGCAATGAGCAGTTCTTC.

V is TRBV7-2 and J is TRBJ2-2; 8 bases line up with TRBD1. CDR1 is SGHTA and CDR2 is FQGNSA in the germline V gene. With 2 bases clipped from V and 6 bases from J, the junction kept 2 bases outside the gene matches. This CDR3 comprises 14 residues. In nucleotides, the CDR3 is TGTGCCAGCAGCTTAAGACAGGGGTCCGGGGAGCTGTTTTTT. Residues: CASSLRQGSGELFF.

This clone has only one observation. The chain uses TRBV30 and TRBJ1-5; TRBD1 matches 8 bases. The V gene end was trimmed by 4 bases and the J gene end by 3 bases; junction bases not matched to a gene: 2. This CDR3 is built from 13 residues. Germline V CDR1 and CDR2: GTSNPN, SVGIG (reference sequence). The CDR3 here is CAWTGGHNQPQHF. CDR3 nucleotide sequence: TGTGCCTGGACAGGGGGCCACAATCAGCCCCAGCATTTT.

The rearrangement uses TRBV30 and TRBJ2-7; TRBD2 matches 9 bases. J gave up 3 bases and V 2 bases, and 8 bases lay outside the gene matches. The V gene's germline CDR1 is GTSNPN and CDR2 SVGIG (reference sequence). The CDR3 runs to 15 residues. Written as DNA, the CDR3 is TGTGCCTGGAGTAAATCAGCGGGGGGAATCTACGAGCAGTACTTC. It encodes CAWSKSAGGIYEQYF.

V is TRBV9 and J is TRBJ1-5; D is unresolved. Germline V gene lookup returns CDR1 SGDLS and CDR2 YYNGEE. The CDR3 extends over 14 amino acids. Trimming stripped 4 bases from V and 6 bases from J, with 14 bases between. CDR3 sequence: CASSPRQDPQPQHF. DNA of the CDR3: TGTGCCAGCAGCCCCCGGCAGGACCCTCAGCCCCAGCATTTT. The full variable domain, its missing parts supplied by reference TRBV9 and TRBJ1-5, is DSGVTQTPKHLITATGQRVTLRCSPRSGDLSVYWYQQSLDQGLQFLIQYYNGEERAKGNILERFSAQQFPDLHSELNLSSLELGDSALYFCASSPRQDPQPQHFGDGTRLSIL.

V gene TRBV6-6 combines with J gene TRBJ2-5; 9 bases are shared with TRBD2. The V gene's germline CDR1 is MNHNY and CDR2 SVGAGI (reference sequence). The CDR3 covers 14 residues. With 8 bases clipped from V and 5 bases from J, the junction kept 9 bases outside the gene matches. CDR3 sequence (DNA): TGTGCCAGCGCGGGGAGCGGGGGGTCGGAGACCCAGTACTTC. Translation: CASAGSGGSETQYF.

This clone was seen a handful of times. The chain employs TRBV7-2 and TRBJ1-6, with unresolved D. V lost 6 bases, J lost 0 bases, and 15 bases lay in between. This CDR3 is built from 17 residues. Germline CDR1 reads SGHTA; CDR2 reads FQGNSA. Here the CDR3 DNA reads TGTGCCAGCAGGGCTACTCTCGGCAGCTCCTATAATTCACCCCTCCACTTT. Its protein product is CASRATLGSSYNSPLHF.

This clone was seen a few times. The V gene is TRBV10-3, the J gene TRBJ2-3, with 11 nucleotides matching TRBD1. The CDR3 covers 17 residues. Germline CDR1 and CDR2: ENHRY and SYGVKD. V dropped 6 bases and J dropped 3; count of bases not matched to a gene: 11. CDR3 bases: TGTGCCATCAGGCCCAGGAAGGGACAGGGGGTAACAGATACGCAGTATTTT. It yields the protein CAIRPRKGQGVTDTQYF.

This clone was counted between two and nine times. The chain employs TRBV18 and TRBJ2-3; D call uncertain. Germline loops: CDR1 KGHSH, CDR2 LQKENI. The germline V and J ends were trimmed by 2 bases and 2 bases, with 8 bases remaining between them. CDR3 size: 14 residues. CDR3 DNA: TGTGCCAGCTCACCATACATAGCCACAGATACGCAGTATTTT. This encodes CASSPYIATDTQYF.

In its sample, this clone was seen a few times. The chain has TRBV4-3 and TRBJ1-1, with D hard to call. This CDR3 is 13 amino acids long. Trimming removed 1 base from V and 3 bases from J, with 6 bases in between. Germline V gives CDR1 LGHNA, CDR2 YSLEER. The CDR3 sequence is CASSQGSYTEAFF. Here the CDR3 DNA reads TGCGCCAGCAGCCAAGGGTCATACACTGAAGCTTTCTTT.

This chain connects TRBV7-9 to TRBJ2-7; TRBD1 agrees at 8 bases. V dropped 1 base and J dropped 6; count of bases not matched to a gene: 5. In germline, CDR1 is SEHNR, CDR2 FQNEAQ (reference sequence). This CDR3 has 14 residues. The CDR3 loop is CASSLGGQGGEQYF. CDR3 nucleotides: TGTGCCAGCAGCTTAGGTGGACAGGGCGGCGAGCAGTACTTC.

This clone was observed a handful of times. The J gene is TRBJ1-1, the V gene TRBV7-3; D unclear. Trimming stripped 2 bases from V and 2 bases from J, with 6 bases between. This CDR3 region has 13 residues. Germline V gives CDR1 SGHTA, CDR2 FQGTGA. CDR3 in amino acids: CASSLGSNTEAFF. The CDR3 coding sequence is TGTGCCAGCAGCTTAGGATCCAACACTGAAGCTTTCTTT.

This sequence joins TRBV29-1 and TRBJ2-3, with D perhaps being TRBD1 or TRBD2 (5 bases each). Trimming cost V 5 bases and J 0 bases, with 12 bases left between them. The CDR3 has 14 residues. The germline gives CDR1 SQVTM, CDR2 ANQGSEA. The chain's CDR3 is CSVTGATSTDTQYF. The CDR3 DNA is TGCAGCGTTACCGGGGCAACTAGCACAGATACGCAGTATTTT.

V is TRBV5-1 and J is TRBJ2-7; TRBD1 matches 8 bases. After removal of 2 bases from V and 5 bases from J, the junction contained 9 bases not matched to a gene. From germline, CDR1 is SGHRS and CDR2 YFSETQ. The CDR3 sequence is 15 residues long. The CDR3 loop is CASSFSGGATNEQYF. CDR3 in DNA: TGCGCCAGCAGCTTTTCAGGGGGCGCGACAAACGAGCAGTACTTC.